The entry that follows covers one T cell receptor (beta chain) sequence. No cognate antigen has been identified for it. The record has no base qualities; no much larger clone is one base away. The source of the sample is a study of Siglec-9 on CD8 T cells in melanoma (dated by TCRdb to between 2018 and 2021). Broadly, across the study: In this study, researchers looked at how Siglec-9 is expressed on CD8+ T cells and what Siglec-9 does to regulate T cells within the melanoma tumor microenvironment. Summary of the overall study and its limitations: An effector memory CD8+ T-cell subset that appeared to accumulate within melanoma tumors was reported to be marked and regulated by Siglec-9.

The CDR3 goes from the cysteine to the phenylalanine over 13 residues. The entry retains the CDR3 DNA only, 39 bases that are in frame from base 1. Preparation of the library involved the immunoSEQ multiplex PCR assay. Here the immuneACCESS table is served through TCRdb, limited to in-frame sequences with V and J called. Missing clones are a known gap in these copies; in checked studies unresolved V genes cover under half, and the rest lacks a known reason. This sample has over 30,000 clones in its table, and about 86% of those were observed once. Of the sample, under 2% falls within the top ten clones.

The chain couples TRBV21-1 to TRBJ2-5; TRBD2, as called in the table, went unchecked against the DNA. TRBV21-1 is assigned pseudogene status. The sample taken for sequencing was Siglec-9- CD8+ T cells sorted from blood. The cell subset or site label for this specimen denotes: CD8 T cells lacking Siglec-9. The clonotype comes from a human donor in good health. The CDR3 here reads CASTAVPKRTQYF. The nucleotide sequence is TGTGCCAGCACTGCGGTCCCGAAGAGAACCCAGTACTTC.